The clone carrying this T cell receptor (beta chain) has more than one count but fewer than ten. The antigen is not known. This entry belongs to a study of T cells after yellow fever vaccination. Study-level results: Detected again after the booster were most primary-vaccination clones, at 95% to 98% CD4 and approximately 87% CD8. A weaker but faster secondary response was observed, peaking on day 5 versus 15.

Generation of TCR cDNA used 5'RACE template switching (which added a universal primer site and UMIs). TCRdb independently ran MiXCR on the 5' RACE reads; one entry per CDR3 protein. The table includes hundreds of thousands of distinct CDR3 sequences, more than 9% detected once. V lost 8 bases, J lost 2 bases, and 9 bases lay in between. This CDR3 has 12 residues. CDR1 and CDR2 (germline): SQVTM, ANQGSEA. This receptor was identified in a man under 40 who received the YFV17D yellow fever vaccine. The rearrangement links TRBV29-1 to TRBJ2-2; no firm D call. The source was PBMCs, collected on the day of the yellow fever booster vaccination. The CDR3: CSTRTNTGELFF. As DNA, the CDR3 is TGCAGCACAAGAACTAACACCGGGGAGCTGTTTTTT.